Presented here are 23 T cell receptor beta chains from one specimen sequenced in a study of response to subunit inactivated influenza vaccine. Each CDR3 protein gets one entry after TCRdb re-called the RT-PCR reads with MiXCR. Among under 550,000 distinct CDR3 sequences listed, 6% to 9% were seen once. The source was PBMCs from blood, collected less than 30 months after vaccination. These TCRs come from a man aged 50 to 75 who received an inactivated influenza vaccine.

The table lists this clonotype with a few counts. This rearrangement joins TRBV18 to TRBJ1-3; D is possibly TRBD1 (6 bases). Germline V gives CDR1 KGHSH, CDR2 LQKENI. This CDR3 spans 17 amino acids. The V gene lost 5 bases and the J gene lost 0 bases, with 17 bases spanning the gap. CDR3 loop: CASSIVDRTHSGNTIYF. Here the CDR3 DNA reads TGTGCCAGCTCAATTGTCGACAGGACACACTCTGGAAACACCATATATTTT.

This chain joins TRBV15 and TRBJ1-1, with D possibly being TRBD1 (5 bases). V dropped 0 bases and J dropped 4 bases, with 12 bases sitting between them. Germline loops: CDR1 LNHNV, CDR2 YYDKDF (reference sequence). This CDR3 region has 15 residues. CDR3 in amino acids: CATSRDRVGGTEAFF. For the CDR3, the DNA is TGTGCCACCAGCAGAGATAGAGTTGGGGGCACTGAAGCTTTCTTT.

In this sample, this clonotype turned up once. The chain combines TRBV5-1 with TRBJ1-1, with D perhaps matching TRBD1 (5 bases). V was pared by 1 base and J by 3 bases, with 13 bases between. The CDR3 consists of 15 residues. The germline gives CDR1 SGHRS, CDR2 YFSETQ. CDR3 region: CASSLNEGRYTEAFF. The CDR3, as DNA: TGCGCCAGCAGCTTGAATGAGGGGAGATACACTGAAGCTTTCTTT.

Many counts were recorded for this clonotype. This chain links TRBV28 with TRBJ1-1; perhaps TRBD1 as D (5 bases). The CDR3 spans 12 residues. In germline, CDR1 is MDHEN, CDR2 SYDVKM. Trimming removed 5 bases at V and 5 bases at J, with 9 bases between. The CDR3: CASSGGRTEAFF. The CDR3 DNA reads TGTGCCAGCAGTGGGGGGAGGACTGAAGCTTTCTTT. The full variable domain, its missing parts supplied by reference TRBV28 and TRBJ1-1, is DVKVTQSSRYLVKRTGEKVFLECVQDMDHENMFWYRQDPGLGLRLIYFSYDVKMKEKGDIPEGYSVSREKKERFSLILESASTNQTSMYLCASSGGRTEAFFGQGTRLTVV.

This clonotype was observed a few times. The rearrangement joins TRBV12-3 or TRBV12-4 to TRBJ2-7, with 8 positions matching TRBD1. Unmatched junction bases numbered 10, after V lost 4 bases and J lost 8 bases. CDR3 length: 14 amino acids. CDR3 bases: TGTGCCAGCAGTTCCCGGGACAGGCAAGTCAAGCAGTACTTC. It specifies CASSSRDRQVKQYF.

This clonotype was recorded at least ten times. The chain employs TRBV20-1 and TRBJ2-5, with 9 bases aligning to TRBD2. The CDR3 runs to 19 residues. Unmatched junction bases numbered 22, after V lost 3 bases and J lost 5 bases. Germline assignment: CDR1 DFQATT and CDR2 SNEGSKA (reference sequence). The CDR3 DNA is TGCAGTGCTAGTGGAGAGGTTGGGCGGGTTGCGGGGGGGCATGAGACCCAGTACTTC. Amino acids: CSASGEVGRVAGGHETQYF.

This chain joins TRBV11-2 and TRBJ1-4; 12 bases align to TRBD1. Losses at the gene ends were 5 bases for V and 8 bases for J; bases not matched to a gene: 6. CDR3 length: 15 amino acids. Germline V gene data show CDR1 as SGHAT and CDR2 as FQNNGV. Here the CDR3 DNA reads TGTGCCAGCAGCCCCGGGACAGGGGGCAGGGAAAAACTGTTTTTT. As protein: CASSPGTGGREKLFF.

This clonotype was observed a handful of times. The chain is built from TRBV5-1 and TRBJ1-2; D gene ambiguous. The CDR3 runs 14 residues. Looked up from germline, CDR1 is SGHRS and CDR2 is YFSETQ. V was shortened by 4 bases and J by 4 bases, with 14 bases between the two germline ends. The CDR3 loop is CASSEDRPAYGYTF. The CDR3 bases are TGCGCCAGCAGCGAGGACCGCCCCGCCTATGGCTACACCTTC.

The chain uses TRBV6-6 and TRBJ2-7; the D gene is possibly TRBD2 (5 bases). The CDR3 is 11 residues long. Germline CDR1 and CDR2: MNHNY and SVGAGI (reference sequence). Trimming took off 4 bases at V and 6 bases at J, with 7 bases between the two ends. The CDR3 protein is CASSSGIEQYF. As DNA, the CDR3 is TGTGCCAGCAGTTCCGGGATCGAGCAGTACTTC.

V and J are TRBV20-1 and TRBJ2-3, with 12 bases identical to TRBD2. There are 19 residues in the CDR3. Germline V gene sequence: CDR1 DFQATT, CDR2 SNEGSKA (reference sequence). J was trimmed by 0 bases and V by 1 base; bases with no gene match: 11. CDR3: CSARVLAGGPASSTDTQYF. The CDR3, as DNA: TGCAGTGCTAGAGTGCTAGCGGGAGGGCCGGCTTCTAGCACAGATACGCAGTATTTT.

This clonotype has more than one count but fewer than ten. The rearrangement uses TRBV5-5 and TRBJ1-3; TRBD1 aligns across 7 bases. The germline V gene encodes CDR1 SGHKS and CDR2 YYEKEE (reference sequence). The CDR3 sequence is 14 residues long. J gave up 2 bases and V 5 bases, and 4 bases lay outside the gene matches. As DNA, the CDR3 is TGTGCCAGCAGTACCGGACAGGCTGGAAACACCATATATTTT. It encodes CASSTGQAGNTIYF.

This clonotype was picked up a small number of times. The chain recombines TRBV5-1 with TRBJ2-1, with D tentatively TRBD2 (5 bases). Trimming left V 4 bases short and J 8 bases short, with 19 bases between. Germline CDR1 reads SGHRS; CDR2 reads YFSETQ. The CDR3 length is 15 residues. The CDR3 reads CASSIGKRRWDEQFF. The CDR3 region has the DNA TGCGCCAGCAGCATCGGGAAACGAAGGTGGGATGAGCAGTTCTTC.

This sequence joins TRBV29-1 and TRBJ2-7; TRBD1 aligns across 7 bases. CDR3 length equals 12 residues. The J segment lost 5 bases and the V segment lost 6 bases, leaving 7 bases of the junction unmatched. Germline loops: CDR1 SQVTM, CDR2 ANQGSEA. Here the CDR3 reads CSVGDSPHEQYF. DNA of the CDR3: TGCAGCGTGGGGGACAGCCCCCACGAGCAGTACTTC.

This clonotype appeared a few times. This CDR3 reads CSADPQGMGGYTF. DNA of the CDR3: TGCAGTGCTGACCCACAGGGGATGGGTGGCTACACCTTC. The chain joins TRBV20-1 to TRBJ1-2, with TRBD1 matching 7 bases. The ends lost 5 bases at V and 7 bases at J; junction bases unmatched: 10. The CDR3 loop spans 13 amino acids. The germline V gene has CDR1 DFQATT and CDR2 SNEGSKA (reference sequence).

This clonotype was seen more than once but under ten times. CDR3 sequence: CASSYNPTYEQYF. The CDR3 region has the DNA TGTGCCAGCAGTTACAACCCGACCTACGAGCAGTACTTC. The chain has TRBV6-2 or TRBV6-3 and TRBJ2-7; D gene ambiguous. Looked up from germline, CDR1 is MNHEY and CDR2 is SVGEGT. V was cut by 2 bases and J by 2 bases, with 7 bases left in between. This CDR3 has 13 amino acids.

This clonotype was counted ten times or more. The J gene is TRBJ2-3, the V gene TRBV20-1, with D perhaps TRBD2 (6 bases). Trimming shortened V by 6 bases and J by 2 bases, and 12 bases separated the two germline ends. The germline V gene has CDR1 DFQATT and CDR2 SNEGSKA (reference sequence). This CDR3 contains 13 residues. The CDR3, as DNA: TGCAGTGCCGGCGGGGAATACACAGATACGCAGTATTTT. Translating it yields CSAGGEYTDTQYF.

Turning to this clonotype: The DNA is omitted, as the CDR3 cannot be located on it reliably, and the CDR3 follows TCRdb's listing. This rearrangement joins TRBV29-1 to TRBJ1-2; the D segment call TRBD1 is taken from the table without a DNA check. Looked up from germline, CDR1 is SQVTM and CDR2 is ANQGSEA. From its first to its last residue, the CDR3 has 14 amino acids. CDR3: CSVDSSGQNYGYTF.

The J gene is TRBJ1-1, the V gene TRBV5-1; possibly TRBD1 for D (6 bases). V was trimmed by 0 bases and J by 3 bases, leaving 9 bases between them. The CDR3 has 14 residues. CDR1 is SGHRS, CDR2 YFSETQ, per germline. Written as DNA, the CDR3 is TGCGCCAGCAGCTTGGAGGGGGGTTACACTGAAGCTTTCTTT. This gives the protein CASSLEGGYTEAFF. Drawing the rest from reference TRBV5-1 and TRBJ1-1, the complete variable domain is KAGVTQTPRYLIKTRGQQVTLSCSPISGHRSVSWYQQTPGQGLQFLFEYFSETQRNKGNFPGRFSGRQFSNSRSEMNVSTLELGDSALYLCASSLEGGYTEAFFGQGTRLTVV.

This clonotype has just a few counts. V and J are TRBV18 and TRBJ2-7; D may be TRBD1 (5 bases). Germline V CDR1 and CDR2: KGHSH, LQKENI. This CDR3 comprises 14 residues. V lost 3 bases, J lost 0 bases, and 9 bases lay in between. The CDR3 region has the DNA TGTGCCAGCTCACCTCTACAGGACTCCTACGAGCAGTACTTC. This codes for CASSPLQDSYEQYF.

This chain connects TRBV12-3 or TRBV12-4 to TRBJ2-1; 8 nucleotides line up with TRBD2. J lost 7 bases, V lost 5 bases, and 10 bases had no gene match. The CDR3 length is 15 residues. CDR3 bases: TGTGCCAGCAGTCAGGGCGGGGGGAGGTTTAATGAGCAGTTCTTC. Translation gives CASSQGGGRFNEQFF.

This clonotype appeared many times. J is TRBJ2-3 and V is TRBV7-9; weak D call: TRBD2 (5 bases). The CDR3 loop spans 16 amino acids. Per germline, CDR1 SEHNR and CDR2 FQNEAQ (reference sequence). The V and J ends lost 1 base and 3 bases respectively, with 14 bases between them. This CDR3 reads CASSLVGLPGTDTQYF. CDR3 coding DNA: TGTGCCAGCAGCTTAGTCGGTCTCCCGGGGACAGATACGCAGTATTTT.

This clonotype was observed a few times. This chain joins TRBV12-3 or TRBV12-4 and TRBJ2-7; 12 bases line up with TRBD2. The CDR3 extends over 15 amino acids. The V gene end was trimmed by 3 bases and the J gene end by 7 bases; junction bases not matched to a gene: 7. The CDR3 reads CASSFRTSGKREQYF. The CDR3 DNA is TGTGCCAGCAGTTTCAGGACTAGCGGGAAGCGGGAGCAGTACTTC.

Of note for this clonotype: This may be a read error, as it is one base from a much larger clone. Without the conserved terminal phenylalanine or tryptophan, this CDR3 likely stems from a read error. The chain joins TRBV7-2 to TRBJ1-4; D gene ambiguous. The V end lost 4 bases, the J end lost 3 bases, and 12 bases lay between the germline ends. The V gene's germline CDR1 is SGHTA and CDR2 FQGNSA. This CDR3 has 15 residues. CDR3 nucleotides: TGTGCCAGCAGCTCGGGTGGGCTGGCTAATGAAAAACTGTTTCTT. It codes for CASSSGGLANEKLFL.